This T cell receptor beta chain appears in the sequencing data of a study of neoadjuvant anti-PD-1 for oral cavity cancer. TCRdb keeps only in-frame clones here, not all; method: immunoSEQ multiplex PCR. Of tens of thousands of clones in the sample, around 40% were seen once. Stated time point: after neoadjuvant nivolumab, at surgical resection. V was pared by 6 bases and J by 4 bases, with 10 bases between. Germline V gives CDR1 DFQATT, CDR2 SNEGSKA (reference sequence). CDR3 length: 11 residues. This clone occurred once. This clonotype was sampled from a person between 35 and 79 years old with oral cavity squamous cell carcinoma. The source was tumor tissue, collected after nivolumab (anti-PD-1) treatment. The genes are TRBV20-1 and TRBJ2-7; a weak D match, TRBD1 (5 bases). CDR3 loop: CSAKTGYEQYF. The CDR3 bases are TGCAGTGCGAAAACAGGTTACGAGCAGTACTTC.